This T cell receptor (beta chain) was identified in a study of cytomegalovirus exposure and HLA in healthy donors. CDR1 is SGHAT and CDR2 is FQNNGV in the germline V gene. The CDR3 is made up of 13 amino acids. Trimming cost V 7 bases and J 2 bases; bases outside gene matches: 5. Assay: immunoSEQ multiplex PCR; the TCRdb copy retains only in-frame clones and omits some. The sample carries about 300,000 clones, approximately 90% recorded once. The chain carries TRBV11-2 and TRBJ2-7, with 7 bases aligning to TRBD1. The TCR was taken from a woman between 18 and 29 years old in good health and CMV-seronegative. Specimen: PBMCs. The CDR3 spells CASKRTGAYEQYF. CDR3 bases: TGTGCCAGCAAACGGACAGGAGCCTACGAGCAGTACTTC.